The TCR beta chain described here comes from a study of shared clonotypes between healthy human individuals. Repertoires were generated with immunoSEQ multiplex PCR, while TCRdb's copy carries only in-frame clones and drops some. The data contain 1.6 million or so clones, about 98.5% of them singletons. Germline V lookup: CDR1 MDHEN, CDR2 SYDVKM. This CDR3 is 12 amino acids long. V lost 7 bases and J 9 bases, leaving 13 bases between the germline ends. The V gene is TRBV28, the J gene TRBJ1-5; perhaps TRBD1 as D (5 bases). Sample: naive CD4+ T cells sorted from blood. Stated subset: CD45RA+ positively selected. The sequence was obtained from a man aged 25 to 40 in good health. The DNA of the CDR3 is TGTGCCAGCAAGGTGGGGGGGAGGCCCCAGCATTTT. The encoded protein is CASKVGGRPQHF.